Given below is one T cell receptor beta chain in context. What this receptor recognizes is not known. No qualities accompany the bases; no much larger clone lies one base away. V and J lose 3 bases and 0 bases, and a span of 9 bases separates them. Looking up the germline V gene yields CDR1 KGHSH and CDR2 LQKENI. The CDR3 sequence holds 15 residues, the cysteine and phenylalanine included. Only the CDR3 DNA stays, 45 bases, in frame from base 1. The source of the sample is a study of T cell responses to AZD1222 COVID-19 vaccine (dated by TCRdb to the early 2020s). Some background on the complete study: TCR sequencing covered some 250 trial participants: 207 given two doses of AZD1222 and around 25 given two doses of MenACWY control vaccine. Trial participants were enrolled by age into 18-55, 56-69 and 70-plus year subgroups, with approximately 150, 28 and 58 TCR-sequenced participants respectively. The paper as a whole reports these results and caveats: No day 14 peak-response samples were available, so repertoires were characterized only after the peak T cell response. A significant rise in spike-specific TCR breadth and depth was observed after two AZD1222 doses relative to day 0 and relative to MenACWY recipients. Most participants were white British and females outnumbered males, and the authors suggested that clonal diversity may have been underestimated. Only six AZD1222 recipients were SARS-CoV-2 seropositive at baseline, limiting conclusions about previously exposed vaccinees. In the small 56-69-year group, the increase in depth fell short of significance, most likely because of low power. Reportedly, close to half of the unique spike-specific TCRs recognized epitopes lying outside the regions that are mutated in the B.1.351 and B.1.1.7 variants. The vaccine-associated CD4 TCRs covered the entire spike protein, and the dominant responses fell in regions 160-218 and 743-854.

The time point tag for this specimen amounts to: about 28 days (+/-7) after the second vaccine dose. AZD1222 recipients with second doses at about 4 weeks or about 12 weeks were pooled, because spike-specific TCR depth and breadth did not differ between schedules. Vaccinee samples came from UK trials COV001 and COV002, including a single-blind randomized controlled phase 2/3 trial of AZD1222 (ChAdOx1 nCoV-19) in healthy adults. For TCRbeta chain sequencing, PBMC samples from trial participants were taken at day 0 and at day 28 after the second dose. The CDR3 regions of human TCRbeta chains were subjected to immunosequencing. The authors processed their data as follows. Repertoire TCRs were matched against a reference library of SARS-CoV-2-specific TCRs generated with the MIRA antigen-specificity platform. Breadth was defined as the fraction of unique TCRs that were SARS-CoV-2-associated, and depth was defined as the fraction of total T cells that were SARS-CoV-2-associated. Each spike-specific TCR was assigned to its reactive spike region and to a CD4 or CD8 class using the MIRA data. Log10-transformed breadth and depth values were compared by one-way ANOVA with Sidak's multiple comparisons tests. This immuneACCESS table, as held by TCRdb, lists in-frame sequences with V and J called but not all clones. Of the missing ones, under half trace to an unresolved V gene in checked studies; the others have no known cause. Clonal size and the V and J genes are those of that table, whereas D and trimming came from the DNA. The sample table lists tens of thousands of clones, around 85% of them with a count of one. About 3% of the sample is in the top ten clones.

This chain joins TRBV18 to TRBJ1-3; no confident D gene assignment can be made. The clonotype was recovered from an adult who received the AZD1222 COVID-19 vaccine. The sample consisted of peripheral blood, taken 28 days after the second AZD1222 dose. The CDR3 has the sequence CASSPGGGSGNTIYF. Here is the DNA: TGTGCCAGCTCACCCGGCGGAGGCTCTGGAAACACCATATATTTT.